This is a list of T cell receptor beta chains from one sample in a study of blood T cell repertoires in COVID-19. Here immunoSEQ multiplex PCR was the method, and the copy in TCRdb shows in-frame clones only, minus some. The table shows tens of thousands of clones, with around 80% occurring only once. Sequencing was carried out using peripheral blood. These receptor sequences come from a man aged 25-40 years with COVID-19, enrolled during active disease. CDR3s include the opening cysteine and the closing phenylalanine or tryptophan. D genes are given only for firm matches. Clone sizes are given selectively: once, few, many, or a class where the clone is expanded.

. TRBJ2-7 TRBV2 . TGTGCCAGCACTTTAAGCCGCTACTACGAGCAGTACTTC CASTLSRYYEQYF
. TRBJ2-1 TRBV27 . TGTGCCAGCAGTCCGCGGGGTGGTTCCTACAATGAGCAGTTCTTC CASSPRGGSYNEQFF
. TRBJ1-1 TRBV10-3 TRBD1 TGTGCCATCAGTGAGAGCAGGGGGCAGAACACTGAAGCTTTCTTT CAISESRGQNTEAFF
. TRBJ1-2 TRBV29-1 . TGCAGCGTTGAAGGGGTCGCAGGGTATCGTGGCTACACCTTC CSVEGVAGYRGYTF
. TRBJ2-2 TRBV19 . TGTGCCAGTGCCATTAAAGGGGAAACCGGGGAGCTGTTTTTT CASAIKGETGELFF
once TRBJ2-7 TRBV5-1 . TGCGCCAGCAGCTTGCCTAGCGACTACGAGCAGTACTTC CASSLPSDYEQYF
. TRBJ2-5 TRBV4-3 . TGCGCCAGCAGCCAAGGCTCGGGTCGAGAGGGATCGTGGGAGACCCAGTACTTC CASSQGSGREGSWETQYF
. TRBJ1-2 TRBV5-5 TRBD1 TGTGCCAGCAGCTTGGATCGGCCAGGGGGCATGGGCTATGGCTACACCTTC CASSLDRPGGMGYGYTF
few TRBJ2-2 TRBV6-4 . TGTGCCAGCAGTGCGGGAGCCGGGGAGCTGTTTTTT CASSAGAGELFF
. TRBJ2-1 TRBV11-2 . TGTGCCAGCAGCTATAGCCGAGGTTCTAACAATGAGCAGTTCTTC CASSYSRGSNNEQFF
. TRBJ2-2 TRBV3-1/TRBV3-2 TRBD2 TGTGCCAGCAGCCACTCGGAGCGGGAGGCCGGGGAGCTGTTTTTT CASSHSEREAGELFF
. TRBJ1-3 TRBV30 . TGTGCCTGGAGCGCACTGAGAAACACCATATATTTT CAWSALRNTIYF
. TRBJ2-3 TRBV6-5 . TGTGCCAGCAGTTATATATCGGGGGGCACCGATACGCAGTATTTT CASSYISGGTDTQYF
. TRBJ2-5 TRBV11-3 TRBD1 TGTGCCAGCAGCTTGGGACAGGGAGGGACCCAGTACTTC CASSLGQGGTQYF
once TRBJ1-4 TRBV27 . TGTGCCAGCAGACAGGACCCTAATGAAAAACTGTTTTTT CASRQDPNEKLFF
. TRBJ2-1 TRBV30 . TGTGCCTGGAGTCACCCGGGGCGCGGGATCCGTGATGAGCAGTTCTTC CAWSHPGRGIRDEQFF
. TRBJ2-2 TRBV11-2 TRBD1 TGTGCCAGCAGCCTTCGTAGCGACAGGGGGCGAAGCGGGGAGCTGTTTTTT CASSLRSDRGRSGELFF
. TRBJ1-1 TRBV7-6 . TGTGCCAGCAGCTTAGGATTGGGGCAGGTCGGTGAAGCTTTCTTT CASSLGLGQVGEAFF
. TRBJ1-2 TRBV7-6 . TGTGCCAGCAGCTTATCAGTCGACGGGGACTATGGCTACACCTTC CASSLSVDGDYGYTF
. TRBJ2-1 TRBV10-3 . TGTGCCATCAGTGTCCAATCTACGGTAATCTCGTTCTTC CAISVQSTVISFF
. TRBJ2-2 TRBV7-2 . TGTGCCAGCAGCTTAGACGGGGGCGGGGAGCTGTTTTTT CASSLDGGGELFF
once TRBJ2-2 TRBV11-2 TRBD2 TGTGCCAGCAGGGGGGACTTAGCGGGAGTCACCGGGGAGCTGTTTTTT CASRGDLAGVTGELFF
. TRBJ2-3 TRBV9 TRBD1 TGTGCCAGCAGCCTCAGGCTCGGACAGGGATCCGATACGCAGTATTTT CASSLRLGQGSDTQYF
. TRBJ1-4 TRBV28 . TGTGCCAGCAGTTTCTCAGGGGTTAATGAAAAACTGTTTTTT CASSFSGVNEKLFF
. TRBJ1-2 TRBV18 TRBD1 TGTGCCAGCTCACAGGACAGGGGCTATCAGGGCTACACCTTC CASSQDRGYQGYTF
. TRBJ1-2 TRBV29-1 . TGCAGCGTTGCCAAAGGGGAGGAGAGGGTATACACCTTC CSVAKGEERVYTF
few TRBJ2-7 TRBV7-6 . TGTGCCAGCAGCTTAGGAGACTCTGTTCAACCTTACGAGCAGTACTTC CASSLGDSVQPYEQYF
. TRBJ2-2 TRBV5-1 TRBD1 TGCGCCAGCAGCTTGGAAGGACAGGGCCCCGGGGAGCTGTTTTTT CASSLEGQGPGELFF
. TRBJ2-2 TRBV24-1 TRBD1 TGTGCCACCAGTGGTCATAACGAAAATGGGGGACAGCTAAGATCGAACACCGGGGAGCTGTTTTTT CATSGHNENGGQLRSNTGELFF
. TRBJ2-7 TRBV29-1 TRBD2 TGCAGCGCGACTAGCGGATACGAGCAGTACTTC CSATSGYEQYF
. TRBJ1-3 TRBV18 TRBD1 TGTGCCAGCTCACCACAGGACAGGGGAAACACCATATATTTT CASSPQDRGNTIYF
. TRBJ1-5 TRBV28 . TGTGCCAGCCGACCTGGGGGGGGGAATAGCAATCAGCCCCAGCATTTT CASRPGGGNSNQPQHF
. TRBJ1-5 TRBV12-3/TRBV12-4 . TGTGCCAGCAGCTGGGCCCCCAATCAGCCCCAGCATTTT CASSWAPNQPQHF
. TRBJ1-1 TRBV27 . TGTGCCATCAGTCGGGGAAGTGGCATCGCTGAAGCTTTCTTT CAISRGSGIAEAFF
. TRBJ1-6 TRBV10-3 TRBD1 TGTGCCATCAGCAATGACAGGGGAGCTTACAATTCACCCCTCCACTTT CAISNDRGAYNSPLHF
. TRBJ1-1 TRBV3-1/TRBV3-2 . TGTGCCAACCGTGTCAGGCTCGGTGAAGCTTTCTTT CANRVRLGEAFF
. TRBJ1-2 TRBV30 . TGTGCCTGGAGTGAGCGGGGCGATGGCTACACCTTC CAWSERGDGYTF
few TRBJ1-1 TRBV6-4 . TGTGCCAGCAGTGAGGGAGAAGAGGGCACTGAAGCTTTCTTT CASSEGEEGTEAFF
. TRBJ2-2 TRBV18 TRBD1 TGTGCCAGCTCAGCGGGACAGGGAACAGGCGGGGAGCTGTTTTTT CASSAGQGTGGELFF
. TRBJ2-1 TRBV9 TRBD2 TGTGCCAGCAGCGGAAGCGGGAGTGGTTACAATGAGCAGTTCTTC CASSGSGSGYNEQFF
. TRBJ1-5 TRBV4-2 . TGTGCCAGCAGCCAAGAAGAAAACCACCCAGGAAATAATCAGCCCCAGCATTTT CASSQEENHPGNNQPQHF
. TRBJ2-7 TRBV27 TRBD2 TGTGCCAGCAGTTTACTGGCGGGAGGGTCCTACGAGCAGTACTTC CASSLLAGGSYEQYF
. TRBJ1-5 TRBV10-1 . TGCGCCAGCAGTGGGGGGCCTGATCAGCCCCAGCATTTT CASSGGPDQPQHF
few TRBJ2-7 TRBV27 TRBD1 TGTGCCAGCAGAGGGGACAGCTACGAGCAGTACTTC CASRGDSYEQYF
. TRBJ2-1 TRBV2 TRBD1 TGTGCCAGCAATGGGGACAGAATCAATGAGCAGTTCTTC CASNGDRINEQFF
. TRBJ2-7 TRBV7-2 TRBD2 TGTGCCAGCAGTCCGGGGGGGGCTAATTTCTACGAGCAGTACTTC CASSPGGANFYEQYF
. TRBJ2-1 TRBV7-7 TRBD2 TGTGCTAGCAGCTTAGGGACTAGCAATAATGAGCAGTTCTTC CASSLGTSNNEQFF